This T cell receptor beta chain was documented in a study of neurological immune-mediated disorders. In the study overall: Multiple sclerosis patients numbered some 35, of whom around 30 were relapsing-remitting and 3 secondary progressive.

Whole-study findings and limits: One related-CDR3 cluster, identified by phylogenetic grouping, held the repertoires of 18 of 34 multiple sclerosis patients and was a possible signature. HTLV-1-associated myelopathy showed the most TCR clonal expansion; multiple sclerosis the least, below healthy controls.

A total of 2 million PBMCs stored at -80 degrees C provided the unsorted libraries. Using its own MiXCR run on the 5' RACE reads, TCRdb lists one record per CDR3 protein. Seen here are about 120,000 distinct CDR3 sequences, about 3.2% observed once, and the top ten hold over 1%. This clonotype was seen repeatedly, ten times or more. No antigen is known for it. The CDR3 is 13 residues long. Trimming removed 5 bases from V and 6 bases from J, with 11 bases in between. CDR1 MNHEY and CDR2 SMNVEV come from the germline V gene (reference sequence). The sequence was collected from a woman under 40 with multiple sclerosis. The chain carries TRBV27 and TRBJ2-1; D is possibly TRBD2 (6 bases). Specimen: PBMCs. Here the CDR3 DNA reads TGTGCCAGCAGTCTTGGGGGGTTCAATGAGCAGTTCTTC. The encoded protein is CASSLGGFNEQFF.